Sequencing of this TCR beta chain was carried out in a study of T cells expressing NK-cell markers (dated by TCRdb to about 2020). The study in broad terms: Eight donors provided sorted CD3+CD56+NKG2C+, CD3+CD56+NKG2C- and CD3+CD56-NKG2C+ T-cell subsets, whose TCR beta-chain repertoires were profiled. Most of the eight sequenced donors were HCMV-seropositive and one was HCMV-seronegative. Illumina HiSeq 2000/2500, MiSeq or NextSeq was used to sequence libraries as 2 x 150 bp reads. The eight sequenced donors were randomly selected healthy volunteers, three men and five women. Overall study results and their limits: It remained unclear whether the expanded NKG2C-expressing T cell clones were specific for HCMV antigens. In a handful of donors, the dominant CD3+CD56+NKG2C+ clonotypes were among the top 10 CD8+ clonotypes and accounted for 1.0-7.0% of CD8+ T cells. Those dominant clonotypes were again the most abundant among CD3+CD56-NKG2C+ cells in a handful of donors, at 28.3-60.1%.

HCMV serostatus was determined by detecting HCMV-specific IgG in serum with a commercial ELISA kit. Peripheral blood mononuclear cells were isolated from blood by Ficoll density gradient centrifugation. Measured from the cysteine to the phenylalanine, the CDR3 is 20 residues long. There is no recorded DNA. Via the germline V gene, CDR1 is KGHDR and CDR2 SFDVKD. As concerns this clonotype: Its antigen has not been determined.

The sequencer was an Illumina HiSeq 2000. TCR beta cDNA libraries were prepared using 5'RACE template switching, which introduced a universal primer site and unique molecular identifiers. cDNA synthesis was primed from the TCR beta constant segment and was followed by two successive PCR amplification steps. The study's own analysis went as follows. MIGEC was used to demultiplex reads and group the reads by UMI, and MiTCR was used to assemble and quantify clonotypes. To remove erroneous sequences, TCR cDNA sequences were retained only when supported by two or more reads. The tcR package was used for downstream repertoire analysis, and clonotypes were matched across fractions by CDR3 nucleotide sequence plus V segment. VDJmatch was used to annotate antigen specificity against VDJdb, with one amino acid substitution in CDR3 permitted. The reads were reprocessed in TCRdb, with one entry per CDR3 protein sequence and no accompanying DNA. These V and J calls are TCRdb output, not the study's own analysis. The sample's clone listing holds 550,000 to 600,000 distinct CDR3 sequences. The ten largest clonotypes hold about 3.6% of the sample.

The source material was blood T cells: a sorted CD56 or NKG2C T cell subset, CD4+ or CD8+ T cells, or bulk PBMC T cells (not recorded which). The rearranged segments are TRBV24-1 and TRBJ2-6; TCRdb gives TRBD1 as the D gene, but with no DNA this cannot be confirmed. The TCR sequence derives from a man between 18 and 29 years old in good health. Donor details come from another sample of the same person, matched by shared clones. Here the CDR3 is given as CATSGGYGGKQGTGANVLTF.